This T cell receptor (beta chain) is from a study of blood T cell repertoires in COVID-19. Whole-study context: COVID-19 samples collected from the United States, Italy and Spain covered acute and convalescent phases. Sources were T cells, B-cell-depleted T cells, or PBMCs; the material itself was cDNA or gDNA.

Original methodology: Estimated nucleated cell counts came from reference gene primer amplification. TCRdb's table, derived via immunoSEQ multiplex PCR, lists solely in-frame clones and lacks some. V, J and clone size reflect that table, while D and trimming were determined from the DNA. The profile covers 50,000 to 65,000 clones, with approximately 81% appearing a single time and around 4.5% taken by the ten largest. Germline V gene sequence: CDR1 KGHSH, CDR2 LQKENI. The CDR3 has 14 residues. V lost 2 bases and J 2 bases, leaving 9 bases between the germline ends. The clonotype comes from a man in his forties with active COVID-19. Sequenced sample: peripheral blood. The V and J genes are TRBV18 and TRBJ2-5, with D perhaps TRBD2 (5 bases). CDR3 bases: TGTGCCAGCTCACCAGGAGGTCCGCAAGAGACCCAGTACTTC. It yields the protein CASSPGGPQETQYF.